The 12 T cell receptor beta chains in this list originate from one sample, sequenced in a study of blood T cell repertoires in COVID-19. Clones were sequenced by immunoSEQ multiplex PCR, and TCRdb holds only the in-frame ones, with some missing. The table records approximately 170,000 clones, 85% to 90% of them present only once. The sample consisted of peripheral blood. These receptors came from a man aged 45-60 years who had recovered from COVID-19.

The chain has TRBV7-2 and TRBJ1-5, with unresolved D. This CDR3 spans 15 amino acids. From germline, CDR1 is SGHTA and CDR2 FQGNSA. V lost 1 base to trimming and J lost 4 bases, with 11 bases between them. CDR3 protein: CASSLGQAVNQPQHF. The CDR3 bases are TGTGCCAGCAGCTTAGGGCAAGCGGTAAATCAGCCCCAGCATTTT.

The genes are TRBV15 and TRBJ2-5; 9 bases agree with TRBD2. The CDR3 covers 16 residues. Germline values: CDR1 LNHNV, CDR2 YYDKDF (reference sequence). The ends lost 1 base at V and 5 bases at J; junction bases unmatched: 8. CDR3 DNA sequence: TGTGCCACCAGCAGAGCGCGGCGGGGGGGCCAGGAGACCCAGTACTTC. Protein product: CATSRARRGGQETQYF.

V and J are TRBV7-8 and TRBJ1-5; D might be TRBD1 (6 bases). CDR3 length: 17 amino acids. The V gene lost 1 base and the J gene lost 3 bases, with 16 bases spanning the gap. Germline values: CDR1 SGHVS, CDR2 FQNEAQ. The CDR3 bases are TGTGCCAGCAGCTTAGGAGTCACAGGGACGATCAATCAGCCCCAGCATTTT. This sequence encodes CASSLGVTGTINQPQHF.

The V gene is TRBV14, the J gene TRBJ1-1; no clear D. The V and J ends lost 4 bases and 5 bases respectively, with 11 bases between them. CDR3 size: 13 residues. CDR1 is SGHDN, CDR2 FVKESK, per germline. The CDR3 DNA reads TGTGCCAGCAGCCGAGGGAGGGTAACTGAAGCTTTCTTT. Encoded protein: CASSRGRVTEAFF.

The CDR3 reads CASRPGRGDTEAFF. In nucleotides, the CDR3 is TGCGCCAGCAGACCGGGACGGGGGGACACTGAAGCTTTCTTT. V usage is TRBV10-1 and J usage is TRBJ1-1, with D perhaps matching TRBD1 (5 bases). The V end was cut by 6 bases, the J end by 3 bases, with 14 bases between. This CDR3 has 14 residues. The V gene's germline CDR1 is WNHNN and CDR2 SYGVQD (reference sequence).

This sequence joins TRBV11-2 and TRBJ1-1; D not resolved. V lost 1 base to trimming and J lost 6 bases, with 15 bases between them. The CDR3 loop spans 15 amino acids. Per the germline V gene, CDR1 is SGHAT and CDR2 is FQNNGV. The CDR3 loop is CASSLVISGYSEAFF. The CDR3 DNA sequence: TGTGCCAGCAGCTTAGTGATTTCGGGATATTCTGAAGCTTTCTTT.

This clone was detected once. The J gene is TRBJ2-5, the V gene TRBV28, with D possibly being TRBD1 (6 bases). Trimming removed 8 bases from V and 4 bases from J, with 11 bases in between. Germline values: CDR1 MDHEN, CDR2 SYDVKM. CDR3 length: 12 amino acids. CDR3 sequence: CASRRTVETQYF. The CDR3 coding sequence is TGTGCCAGCCGACGGACAGTAGAGACCCAGTACTTC.

V gene TRBV15 combines with J gene TRBJ1-1; no reliable D call. V lost 2 bases and J 1 base, leaving 5 bases between the germline ends. Germline assignment: CDR1 LNHNV and CDR2 YYDKDF (reference sequence). The CDR3 extends over 13 amino acids. CDR3 DNA: TGTGCCACCAGCAGACAGAAGAACACTGAAGCTTTCTTT. This translates into CATSRQKNTEAFF.

The genes are TRBV7-3 and TRBJ2-2; 11 bases agree with TRBD2. This CDR3 is built from 14 residues. V gave up 6 bases and J gave up 6 bases; unmatched junction bases: 3. The germline CDR1 and CDR2 sequences are SGHTA and FQGTGA. The CDR3 loop reads CASRQGLAAGELFF. For the CDR3, the DNA is TGTGCCAGCAGACAGGGACTAGCGGCCGGGGAGCTGTTTTTT.

J is TRBJ1-2 and V is TRBV18, with D tentatively TRBD1 (5 bases). Germline CDR1 is KGHSH and CDR2 is LQKENI. The CDR3 has 13 residues. The germline V and J ends were trimmed by 2 bases and 4 bases, with 8 bases remaining between them. CDR3: CASSPGAIYGYTF. DNA for the CDR3: TGTGCCAGCTCACCAGGGGCCATCTATGGCTACACCTTC.

V gene TRBV28 combines with J gene TRBJ2-2, with 7 bases that match TRBD1. CDR3 length: 16 amino acids. The V gene's germline CDR1 is MDHEN and CDR2 SYDVKM. The ends lost 6 bases at V and 2 bases at J; junction bases unmatched: 9. The chain's CDR3 is CASSGPGQLNTGELFF. CDR3 nucleotide sequence: TGTGCCAGCAGCGGCCCGGGACAGCTAAACACCGGGGAGCTGTTTTTT.

CDR3 bases: TGTGCCAGCAAACTAGCGGGGGGGGTTTACGAGCAGTACTTC. This gives the protein CASKLAGGVYEQYF. The chain recombines TRBV7-2 with TRBJ2-7; 13 nucleotides line up with TRBD2. The germline CDR1 and CDR2 sequences are SGHTA and FQGNSA. The CDR3 sequence is 14 residues long. Unmatched junction bases numbered 4, after V lost 7 bases and J lost 4 bases.